These T cell receptor beta chains were read from a single sample in a study of shared clonotypes between healthy human individuals. Sequenced by immunoSEQ multiplex PCR; TCRdb stores in-frame clones only, minus some. Of 950,000 to 1,100,000 clones listed, approximately 68% were seen once; the top ten hold about 1.5%. The source material was memory CD4+ T cells sorted from blood. These receptor sequences come from a man between 18 and 35 years old in good health. Both conserved end residues are part of each CDR3. The D gene is left open where the match is weak. Some rows mark clone size as missing; the rest say once, few, many or name a class of expanded clone.

D gene	clone size	V gene	J gene	CDR3 protein	CDR3 DNA
-	once	TRBV18	TRBJ1-1	CASSLWGRGLNTEAFF	TGTGCCAGCTCACTTTGGGGGAGAGGGTTGAACACTGAAGCTTTCTTT
-	-	TRBV7-2	TRBJ2-1	CASSLGAGSYNEQFF	TGTGCCAGCAGCTTAGGGGCGGGGTCCTACAATGAGCAGTTCTTC
-	few	TRBV7-9	TRBJ1-4	CASSDATNEKLFF	TGTGCCAGCAGCGATGCAACTAATGAAAAACTGTTTTTT
TRBD2	-	TRBV2	TRBJ2-3	CASSGSSGSEYF	TGTGCCAGCAGCGGCTCTAGCGGGAGTGAGTATTTT
-	many	TRBV19	TRBJ1-5	CASSKTTGNSNQPQHF	TGTGCCAGTAGTAAGACCACAGGGAATAGCAATCAGCCCCAGCATTTT
TRBD1	-	TRBV19	TRBJ2-4	CASTGQVGENIQYF	TGTGCCAGTACGGGACAGGTGGGAGAAAACATTCAGTACTTC
TRBD1	-	TRBV28	TRBJ1-1	CASRASGTGTDGTEAFF	TGTGCCAGCAGGGCCTCCGGGACAGGGACGGATGGCACTGAAGCTTTCTTT
TRBD1	-	TRBV5-1	TRBJ1-4	CASSFGRGDEKLFF	TGCGCCAGCAGCTTTGGCAGGGGGGATGAAAAACTGTTTTTT
-	-	TRBV4-2	TRBJ2-5	CASSRRDTEQETQYF	TGTGCCAGCAGCCGCCGGGACACCGAGCAAGAGACCCAGTACTTC
-	-	TRBV4-2	TRBJ2-5	CASSQGRGQETQYF	TGTGCCAGCAGCCAAGGGAGAGGGCAAGAGACCCAGTACTTC
-	once	TRBV6-1	TRBJ2-3	CATYRGQGDTQYF	TGTGCCACCTATAGGGGCCAGGGGGATACGCAGTATTTT
-	-	TRBV5-6	TRBJ1-2	CASSRRTVQPYGYTF	TGTGCCAGCAGCCGAAGGACAGTCCAGCCCTATGGCTACACCTTC
-	-	TRBV7-3	TRBJ1-1	CASSPNYYTEAFF	TGTGCCAGCAGCCCGAACTACTACACTGAAGCTTTCTTT
-	-	TRBV10-3	TRBJ1-4	CAISGSGFGEKLFF	TGTGCCATCAGTGGGAGCGGGTTTGGTGAAAAACTGTTTTTT
-	-	TRBV30	TRBJ1-3	CAWTEDGSSGNTIYF	TGTGCCTGGACTGAGGACGGCTCTTCTGGAAACACCATATATTTT
TRBD2	few	TRBV5-4	TRBJ2-5	CASSPPDSGGETQYF	TGTGCCAGCAGCCCACCGGACTCCGGGGGGGAGACCCAGTACTTC
-	few	TRBV19	TRBJ1-5	CASRGLNQPQHF	TGTGCCAGTAGGGGATTGAATCAGCCCCAGCATTTT
-	-	TRBV6-4	TRBJ2-3	CASSDLPPSHGGEDTQYF	TGTGCCAGCAGTGACTTACCCCCATCCCATGGGGGAGAAGATACGCAGTATTTT
TRBD1	once	TRBV6-5	TRBJ2-7	CASTPGAGGYEQYF	TGTGCCAGCACCCCCGGTGCAGGGGGCTACGAGCAGTACTTC
TRBD2	-	TRBV28	TRBJ2-3	CASSRPTKPSGRRGDTQYF	TGTGCCAGCAGCCGACCCACTAAGCCTAGCGGGAGACGAGGAGATACGCAGTATTTT
-	-	TRBV25-1	TRBJ1-2	CASSGSGAPFYGYTF	TGTGCCAGCAGTGGTAGCGGGGCCCCCTTCTATGGCTACACCTTC
-	-	TRBV6-6	TRBJ1-2	CASRPDSSVGYTF	TGTGCCAGCAGACCCGACAGTTCGGTTGGCTACACCTTC
-	-	TRBV7-9	TRBJ1-2	CASSPNRDWGYTF	TGTGCCAGCAGCCCAAACAGGGATTGGGGCTACACCTTC
TRBD2	-	TRBV7-2	TRBJ2-1	CASSLAGGPYNEQFF	TGTGCCAGCAGCTTAGCGGGAGGGCCCTACAATGAGCAGTTCTTC
-	-	TRBV20-1	TRBJ2-3	CSARRDTQYF	TGCAGTGCTAGGAGAGATACGCAGTATTTT
-	-	TRBV2	TRBJ2-5	CASSVSETQYF	TGTGCCAGCAGTGTCTCAGAGACCCAGTACTTC
TRBD2	few	TRBV6-1	TRBJ2-3	CASSGLAGDPDTQYF	TGTGCCAGCAGTGGACTAGCGGGGGATCCAGATACGCAGTATTTT
TRBD1	-	TRBV4-2	TRBJ1-2	CASSAPGQGRGYTF	TGTGCCAGCAGCGCGCCGGGACAGGGACGCGGCTACACCTTC
TRBD2	-	TRBV10-2	TRBJ2-2	CASRQLAGGPGELFF	TGCGCCAGCAGGCAACTAGCGGGGGGGCCCGGGGAGCTGTTTTTT
TRBD1	few	TRBV6-1	TRBJ1-1	CASSRDSLNTEAFF	TGTGCCAGCAGTCGGGACAGTTTGAACACTGAAGCTTTCTTT
TRBD2	-	TRBV9	TRBJ2-5	CASGRLAGGLETQYF	TGTGCCAGCGGGCGACTAGCGGGAGGCCTCGAGACCCAGTACTTC
-	once	TRBV4-1	TRBJ1-1	CASSSPGRGSEAFF	TGCGCCAGCAGCTCCCCGGGGAGGGGCTCTGAAGCTTTCTTT
-	-	TRBV6-6	TRBJ1-3	CASSVTGSSGNTIYF	TGTGCCAGCAGTGTCACTGGGAGCTCTGGAAACACCATATATTTT
-	-	TRBV7-2	TRBJ2-1	CASSPSGPSYNEQFF	TGTGCCAGCAGCCCCAGCGGACCCTCCTACAATGAGCAGTTCTTC
-	-	TRBV6-1	TRBJ2-7	CASSEQLAGMFGVYEQYF	TGTGCCAGCAGTGAACAGTTGGCAGGGATGTTCGGAGTCTACGAGCAGTACTTC
-	-	TRBV9	TRBJ1-6	CASSVATAYGSPLHF	TGTGCCAGCAGCGTAGCGACAGCATACGGTTCACCCCTCCACTTT
TRBD2	-	TRBV11-2	TRBJ2-1	CASSPLYSGSSDNEQFF	TGTGCCAGCAGCCCACTCTATAGCGGGAGTAGCGACAATGAGCAGTTCTTC
-	-	TRBV7-6	TRBJ2-1	CASTLAYGGNEQFF	TGTGCCAGCACCTTGGCGTACGGAGGCAATGAGCAGTTCTTC
-	-	TRBV28	TRBJ2-7	CASRGADGRPVVYEQYF	TGTGCCAGCAGGGGGGCTGACGGACGCCCGGTTGTATACGAGCAGTACTTC
-	-	TRBV7-6	TRBJ1-3	CASSHPRISGNTIYF	TGTGCCAGCAGCCACCCTCGGATCAGTGGAAACACCATATATTTT
-	once	TRBV10-3	TRBJ1-1	CAISESIVNTEAFF	TGTGCCATCAGTGAGTCGATCGTTAACACTGAAGCTTTCTTT
TRBD2	-	TRBV19	TRBJ2-2	CASSIGLANGELFF	TGTGCCAGTAGTATTGGACTAGCGAACGGGGAGCTGTTTTTT